This T cell receptor beta chain is drawn from a study of T-cell reconstitution after alpha-beta-depleted transplantation in children. Study-wide results and caveats: Alpha-beta T cells present about two months after transplant were reported to originate from several hundred expanded graft clones. Newly produced T cells mostly accounted for T-cell counts and diversity one year post-transplant. Certain patients had high TCRbeta diversity at day 60, and it came from recipient T cells and thymic progenitors that survived.

The CDR3 runs 18 residues. V dropped 2 bases and J dropped 1 base, with 18 bases sitting between them. The germline gives CDR1 SGHDT, CDR2 YYEEEE. As for this clonotype: Antigen specificity is unknown.

The library targeted TCRbeta and was prepared with unique molecular identifiers. TCRdb re-called the PCR reads with MiXCR, one entry per CDR3 protein. The sample carries under 250,000 distinct CDR3 sequences, approximately 6.9% recorded once. The V and J genes are TRBV5-6 and TRBJ2-2, with D possibly being TRBD1 or TRBD2 (5 bases each). This TCR came from a boy between 2 and 10 years old with acute lymphoblastic leukemia, due to receive a stem cell transplant. The sample in question was PBMCs, obtained before TCRalphabeta/CD19-depleted stem cell transplant. CDR3 nucleotide sequence: TGTGCCAGCAGCTTCCTCGGGACCTCACCCAGGAACACCGGGGAGCTGTTTTTT. It yields the protein CASSFLGTSPRNTGELFF.